This T cell receptor beta chain was sequenced for a study of T cell responses to AZD1222 COVID-19 vaccine. Study observations and caveats: Epitopes outside B.1.351 and B.1.1.7 mutated regions reportedly drew nearly half of spike TCRs. The study identified only six AZD1222 recipients as seropositive at baseline. Researchers took repertoire samples only after the peak T cell response had come.

Germline V gives CDR1 LNHNV, CDR2 YYDKDF (reference sequence). The CDR3 contains 17 residues. With 0 bases clipped from V and 5 bases from J, the junction kept 8 bases outside the gene matches. Method: immunoSEQ multiplex PCR; TCRdb's copy keeps in-frame clones and lacks some. Found here are about 140,000 clones, 92% of them singletons; the top ten hold about 3%. With respect to this clone: The antigen is not known.

The receptor's source is an adult in good health. The chain employs TRBV15 and TRBJ2-5; 11 positions agree with TRBD1. Sequenced here: peripheral blood, sampled on day 0 of AZD1222 vaccination. In DNA, the CDR3 is TGTGCCACCAGCAGAGACCGGTGGACAGGGGGCGGTGAGACCCAGTACTTC. Its protein is CATSRDRWTGGGETQYF.